The 11 T cell receptor beta chains given below trace back to one sample, sequenced in a study of cytomegalovirus exposure and HLA in healthy donors. TCRdb's table, derived via immunoSEQ multiplex PCR, lists solely in-frame clones and lacks some. The sample consists of around 70,000 clones, 94% of them appearing once. Specimen: PBMCs. The receptor source for this set is a young man in good health and CMV-seropositive.

The chain carries TRBV18 and TRBJ2-2, with TRBD2 identical over 11 bases. J was trimmed by 1 base and V by 1 base; bases with no gene match: 11. This CDR3 is 20 amino acids long. Germline loops: CDR1 KGHSH, CDR2 LQKENI. The CDR3 region has the DNA TGTGCCAGCTCACCACAACTAGCGGGAGTCGGGCTACTGAACACCGGGGAGCTGTTTTTT. It yields the protein CASSPQLAGVGLLNTGELFF.

The chain links TRBV28 to TRBJ2-5; the match to TRBD2 covers 9 bases. CDR1 and CDR2 (germline): MDHEN, SYDVKM. The V and J ends lost 8 bases and 1 base, in that order; junction bases with no gene match: 11. CDR3 length: 16 amino acids. CDR3 loop: CASRGAGGKRQETQYF. For the CDR3, the DNA is TGTGCCAGCCGAGGGGCGGGAGGGAAACGCCAAGAGACCCAGTACTTC. Variable domain in full (rest from reference TRBV28 and TRBJ2-5): DVKVTQSSRYLVKRTGEKVFLECVQDMDHENMFWYRQDPGLGLRLIYFSYDVKMKEKGDIPEGYSVSREKKERFSLILESASTNQTSMYLCASRGAGGKRQETQYFGPGTRLLVL.

The chain carries TRBV5-1 and TRBJ1-2, with 9 bases fitting TRBD1. The V and J ends lost 4 bases and 5 bases, in that order; junction bases with no gene match: 9. The germline CDR1 and CDR2 sequences are SGHRS and YFSETQ. This CDR3 has 15 amino acids. As DNA, the CDR3 is TGCGCCAGCAGCATACAGGGGGCAGGGGATTATGGCTACACCTTC. This sequence encodes CASSIQGAGDYGYTF.

This clone turned up a few times. V usage is TRBV6-4 and J usage is TRBJ2-3; 11 nucleotides agree with TRBD2. In germline, CDR1 is MRHNA, CDR2 SNTAGT. CDR3 size: 15 residues. With 3 bases clipped from V and 2 bases from J, the junction kept 1 base outside the gene matches. CDR3 DNA: TGTGCCAGCAGTGAGACTAGCGGGACCACAGATACGCAGTATTTT. It codes for CASSETSGTTDTQYF.

The chain is built from TRBV6-1 and TRBJ2-1; 7 bases fit TRBD1. V gave up 9 bases and J gave up 8 bases; unmatched junction bases: 10. Germline V gene data show CDR1 as MNHNS and CDR2 as SASEGT. The CDR3 has 13 residues. In nucleotides, the CDR3 is TGTGCCAGTAGCCATTCACAGGGGTATGAGCAGTTCTTC. Translation gives CASSHSQGYEQFF.

V and J are TRBV4-2 and TRBJ2-5; D is unresolved. CDR1 is LGHNA, CDR2 YNFKEQ, per germline. The V gene lost 1 base and the J gene lost 3 bases, with 6 bases spanning the gap. The CDR3 contains 13 residues. This chain's CDR3 is CASSQVAKETQYF. CDR3 in DNA: TGTGCCAGCAGCCAAGTGGCAAAAGAGACCCAGTACTTC.

The chain employs TRBV5-1 and TRBJ2-7, with 7 bases lining up with TRBD1. Trimming at V came to 5 bases and at J to 0 bases, leaving 8 bases not matched to a gene. The CDR3 runs to 15 residues. Germline-derived CDR1 and CDR2 are SGHRS and YFSETQ. CDR3 sequence reads: CASRRTGVSSYEQYF. The CDR3 nucleotides are TGCGCCAGCAGAAGGACAGGTGTTAGCTCCTACGAGCAGTACTTC.

This clone was seen a single time. The chain recombines TRBV19 with TRBJ1-4; TRBD1 matches at 9 bases. This CDR3 is 16 amino acids long. Germline CDR1 LNHDA, CDR2 SQIVND (reference sequence). Trimming removed 2 bases from V and 4 bases from J; junction bases left unmatched: 5. In nucleotides, the CDR3 is TGTGCCAGTAGTATAACAGGGGGCACAGGTAATGAAAAACTGTTTTTT. It is translated as CASSITGGTGNEKLFF. The full variable domain, completed using reference TRBV19 and TRBJ1-4, is DGGITQSPKYLFRKEGQNVTLSCEQNLNHDAMYWYRQDPGQGLRLIYYSQIVNDFQKGDIAEGYSVSREKKESFPLTVTSAQKNPTAFYLCASSITGGTGNEKLFFGSGTQLSVL.

The CDR3 reads CASSTSRGGGYEQYF. Here the CDR3 DNA reads TGTGCCAGTAGCACCTCTCGGGGGGGCGGTTACGAGCAGTACTTC. The chain carries TRBV19 and TRBJ2-7; 8 nucleotides align to TRBD2. The V segment lost 6 bases and the J segment 4 bases; nucleotides outside the gene matches: 11. The length of the CDR3 is 15 residues. Germline V gives CDR1 LNHDA, CDR2 SQIVND (reference sequence).

The V gene is TRBV6-1, the J gene TRBJ1-4; weak D call: TRBD1 (6 bases). Trimming cost V 2 bases and J 6 bases, with 19 bases left between them. This CDR3 region has 17 residues. Germline V gene data show CDR1 as MNHNS and CDR2 as SASEGT. The CDR3 sequence is CASSEIGGGPFDEKLFF. In nucleotides, the CDR3 is TGTGCCAGCAGTGAAATAGGGGGGGGACCCTTCGATGAAAAACTGTTTTTT.

The chain links TRBV5-1 to TRBJ2-3; D perhaps matches TRBD1 (5 bases). The CDR3 has 15 amino acids. Germline V lookup: CDR1 SGHRS, CDR2 YFSETQ. Trimming took off 5 bases at V and 3 bases at J, with 16 bases between the two ends. The CDR3 DNA is TGCGCCAGCAGTTCAACTTTCCAGGGAACAGATACGCAGTATTTT. Translated: CASSSTFQGTDTQYF.